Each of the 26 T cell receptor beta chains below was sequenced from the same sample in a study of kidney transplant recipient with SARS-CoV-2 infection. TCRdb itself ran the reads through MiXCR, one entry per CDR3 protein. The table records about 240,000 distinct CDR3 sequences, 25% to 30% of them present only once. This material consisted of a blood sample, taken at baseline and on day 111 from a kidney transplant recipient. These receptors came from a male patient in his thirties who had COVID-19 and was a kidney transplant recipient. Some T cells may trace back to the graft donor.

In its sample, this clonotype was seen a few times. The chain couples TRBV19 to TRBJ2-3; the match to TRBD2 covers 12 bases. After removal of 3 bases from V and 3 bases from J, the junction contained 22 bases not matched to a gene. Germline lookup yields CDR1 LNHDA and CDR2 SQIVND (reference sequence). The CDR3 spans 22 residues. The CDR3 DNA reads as TGTGCCAGTAGTATTCGACGGCTAGCGGGAGGGCCGTTCAGACGCGGAACAGATACGCAGTATTTT. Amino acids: CASSIRRLAGGPFRRGTDTQYF.

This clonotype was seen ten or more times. The CDR3 bases are TGTGCCAGCAGCCAAGACTCTAGCGGGAGTGGGGGACTGGATGAGCAGTTCTTC. Translated: CASSQDSSGSGGLDEQFF. The chain combines TRBV4-2 with TRBJ2-1, with TRBD2 identical over 10 bases. The CDR3 runs 18 residues. The V segment lost 0 bases and the J segment 8 bases; nucleotides outside the gene matches: 13. Germline CDR1 is LGHNA and CDR2 is YNFKEQ.

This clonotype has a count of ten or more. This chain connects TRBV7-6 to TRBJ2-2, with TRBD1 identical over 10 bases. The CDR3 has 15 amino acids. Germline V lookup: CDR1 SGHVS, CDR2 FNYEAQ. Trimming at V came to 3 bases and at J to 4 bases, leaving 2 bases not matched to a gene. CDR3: CASSFGTGVTGELFF. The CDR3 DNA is TGTGCCAGCAGCTTCGGGACAGGGGTCACCGGGGAGCTGTTTTTT.

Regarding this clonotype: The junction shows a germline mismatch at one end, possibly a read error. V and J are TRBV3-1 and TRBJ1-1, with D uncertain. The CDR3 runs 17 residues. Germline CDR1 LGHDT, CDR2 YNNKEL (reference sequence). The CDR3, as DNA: TGTGCCAGCAGCCTCGGGAATCCCATTTCAATTCGCACTGAAACTTTCTTT. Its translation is CASSLGNPISIRTETFF.

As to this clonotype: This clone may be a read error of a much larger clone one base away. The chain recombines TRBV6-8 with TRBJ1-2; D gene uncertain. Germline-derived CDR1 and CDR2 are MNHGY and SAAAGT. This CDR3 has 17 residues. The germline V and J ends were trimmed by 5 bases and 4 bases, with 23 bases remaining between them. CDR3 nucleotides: TGTGCCAGCAGTAATGGTAAGCCTTACGGAAAGACCTATGGCTACACCTTC. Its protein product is CASSNGKPYGKTYGYTF.

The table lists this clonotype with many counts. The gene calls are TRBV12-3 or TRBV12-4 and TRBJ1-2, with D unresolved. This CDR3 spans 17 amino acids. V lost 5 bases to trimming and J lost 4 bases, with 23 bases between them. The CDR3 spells CASSNIGSFRKTYGYTF. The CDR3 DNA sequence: TGTGCCAGCAGTAATATAGGCAGCTTCCGAAAGACCTATGGCTACACCTTC.

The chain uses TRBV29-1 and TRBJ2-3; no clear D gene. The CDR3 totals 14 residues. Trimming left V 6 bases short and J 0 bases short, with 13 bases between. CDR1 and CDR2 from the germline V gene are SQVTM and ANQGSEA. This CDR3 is CSVETEASTDTQYF. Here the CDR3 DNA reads TGCAGCGTGGAGACGGAAGCTAGCACAGATACGCAGTATTTT.

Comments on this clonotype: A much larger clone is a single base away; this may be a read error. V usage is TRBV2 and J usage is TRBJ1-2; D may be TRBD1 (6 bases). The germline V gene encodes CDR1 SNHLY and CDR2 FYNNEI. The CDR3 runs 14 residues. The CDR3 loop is CASGDLTGLYGYTF. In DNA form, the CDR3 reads TGTGCCAGCGGTGATTTAACAGGGCTTTATGGCTACACCTTC.

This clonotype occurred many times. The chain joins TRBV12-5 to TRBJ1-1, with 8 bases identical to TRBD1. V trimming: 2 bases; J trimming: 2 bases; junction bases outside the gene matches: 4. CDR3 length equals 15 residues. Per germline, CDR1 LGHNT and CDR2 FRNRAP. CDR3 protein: CASGLMTGANTEAFF. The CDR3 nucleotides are TGTGCTAGTGGTTTGATGACAGGGGCCAACACTGAAGCTTTCTTT.

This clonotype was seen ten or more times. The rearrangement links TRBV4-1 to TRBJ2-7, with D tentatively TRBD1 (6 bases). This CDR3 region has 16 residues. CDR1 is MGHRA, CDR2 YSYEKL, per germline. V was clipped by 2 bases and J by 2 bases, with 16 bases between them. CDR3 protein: CASSQLAGDPTYEQYF. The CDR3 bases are TGCGCCAGCAGCCAATTAGCAGGGGACCCGACCTACGAGCAGTACTTC.

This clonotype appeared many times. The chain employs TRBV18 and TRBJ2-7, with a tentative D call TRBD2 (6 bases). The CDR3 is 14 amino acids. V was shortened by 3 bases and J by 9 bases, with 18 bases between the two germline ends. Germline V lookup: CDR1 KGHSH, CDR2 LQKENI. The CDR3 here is CASSPPTELATQYF. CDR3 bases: TGTGCCAGCTCACCCCCGACGGAGCTAGCGACGCAGTACTTC.

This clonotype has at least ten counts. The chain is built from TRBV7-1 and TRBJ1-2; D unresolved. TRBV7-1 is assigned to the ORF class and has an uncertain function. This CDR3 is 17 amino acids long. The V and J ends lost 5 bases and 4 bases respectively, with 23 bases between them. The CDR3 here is CASSVSTHEGKTYGYTF. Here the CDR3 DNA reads TGTGCCAGCAGCGTCTCTACTCACGAGGGAAAGACCTATGGCTACACCTTC.

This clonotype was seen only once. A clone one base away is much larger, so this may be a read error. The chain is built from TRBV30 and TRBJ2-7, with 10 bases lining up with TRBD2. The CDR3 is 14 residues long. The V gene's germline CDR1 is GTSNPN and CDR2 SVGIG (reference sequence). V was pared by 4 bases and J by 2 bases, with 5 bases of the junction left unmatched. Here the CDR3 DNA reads TGTGCCTGGAATAGCGGGAGGCCTACCTACGAGCAGTACTTC. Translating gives CAWNSGRPTYEQYF.

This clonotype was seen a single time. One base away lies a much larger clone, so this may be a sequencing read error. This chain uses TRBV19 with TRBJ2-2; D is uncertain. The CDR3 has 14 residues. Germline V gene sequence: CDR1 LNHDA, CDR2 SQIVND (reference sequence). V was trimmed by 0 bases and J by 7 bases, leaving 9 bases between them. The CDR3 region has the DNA TGTGCCAGTAGTATAGAGGTCAGCAACGGGGAGCTGTTTTTT. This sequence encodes CASSIEVSNGELFF.

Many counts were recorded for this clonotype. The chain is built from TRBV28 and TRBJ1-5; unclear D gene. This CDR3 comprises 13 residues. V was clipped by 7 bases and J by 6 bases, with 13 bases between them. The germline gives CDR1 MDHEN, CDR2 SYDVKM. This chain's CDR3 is CASMDPGGQPQHF. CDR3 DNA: TGTGCCAGCATGGACCCCGGTGGTCAGCCCCAGCATTTT.

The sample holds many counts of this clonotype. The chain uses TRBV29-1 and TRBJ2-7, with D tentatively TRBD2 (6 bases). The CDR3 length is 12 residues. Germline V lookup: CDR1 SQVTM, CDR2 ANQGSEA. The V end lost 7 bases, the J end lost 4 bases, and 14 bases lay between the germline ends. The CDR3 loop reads CSAGGQGYEQYF. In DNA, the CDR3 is TGCAGCGCCGGAGGGCAGGGTTACGAGCAGTACTTC.

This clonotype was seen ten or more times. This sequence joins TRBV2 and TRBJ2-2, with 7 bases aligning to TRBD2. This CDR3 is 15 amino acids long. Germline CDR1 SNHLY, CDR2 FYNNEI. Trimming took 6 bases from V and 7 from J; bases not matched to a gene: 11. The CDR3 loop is CASRREPLRGGELFF. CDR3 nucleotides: TGTGCCAGCAGGCGGGAGCCCCTTAGGGGCGGGGAGCTGTTTTTT.

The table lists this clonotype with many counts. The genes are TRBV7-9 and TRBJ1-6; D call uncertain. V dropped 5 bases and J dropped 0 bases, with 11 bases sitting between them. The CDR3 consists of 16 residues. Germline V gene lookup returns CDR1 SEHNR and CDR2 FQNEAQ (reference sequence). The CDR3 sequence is CASSPLEVSYNSPLHF. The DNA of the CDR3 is TGTGCCAGCAGCCCCCTGGAGGTCTCCTATAATTCACCCCTCCACTTT.

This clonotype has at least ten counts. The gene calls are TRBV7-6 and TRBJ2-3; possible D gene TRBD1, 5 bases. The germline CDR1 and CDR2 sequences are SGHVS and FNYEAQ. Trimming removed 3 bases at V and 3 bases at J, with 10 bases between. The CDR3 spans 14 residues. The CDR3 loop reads CASSFGQGTDTQYF. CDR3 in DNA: TGTGCCAGCAGCTTCGGCCAGGGTACAGATACGCAGTATTTT.

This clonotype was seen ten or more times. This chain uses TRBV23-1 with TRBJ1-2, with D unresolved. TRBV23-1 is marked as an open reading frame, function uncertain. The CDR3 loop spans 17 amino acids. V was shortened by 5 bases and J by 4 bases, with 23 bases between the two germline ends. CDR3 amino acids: CASSGNGLRRKTYGYTF. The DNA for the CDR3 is TGCGCCAGCAGTGGCAACGGGCTACGCAGAAAGACCTATGGCTACACCTTC.

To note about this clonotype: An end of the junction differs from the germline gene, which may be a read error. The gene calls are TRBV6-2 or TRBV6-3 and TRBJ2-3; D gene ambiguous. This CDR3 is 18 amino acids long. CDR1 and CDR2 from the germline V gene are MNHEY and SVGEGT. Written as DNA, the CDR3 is TGTGCCGGCAGTTCCACCGGGTTCCCCCCTAGATTCACAGATACGCAGTATTTT. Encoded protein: CAGSSTGFPPRFTDTQYF.

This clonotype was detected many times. The CDR3 here is CASSTMLSHGKTYGYTF. The CDR3 DNA is TGTGCCAGCAGTACGATGCTCTCACACGGAAAGACCTATGGCTACACCTTC. The rearrangement uses TRBV6-4 and TRBJ1-2; D not certain. CDR3 size: 17 residues. Trimming left V 5 bases short and J 4 bases short, with 23 bases between. Germline CDR1 MRHNA, CDR2 SNTAGT.

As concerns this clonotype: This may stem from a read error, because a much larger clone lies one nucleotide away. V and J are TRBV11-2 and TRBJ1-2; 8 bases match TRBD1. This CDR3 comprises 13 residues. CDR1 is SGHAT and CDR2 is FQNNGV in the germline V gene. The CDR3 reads CTSSYDRGYGYTF. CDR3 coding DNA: TGTACCAGCAGCTACGACAGGGGATATGGCTACACCTTC.

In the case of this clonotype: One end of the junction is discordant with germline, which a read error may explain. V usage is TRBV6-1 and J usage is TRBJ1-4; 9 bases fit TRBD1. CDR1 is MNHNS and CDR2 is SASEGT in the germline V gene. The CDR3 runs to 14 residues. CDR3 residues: CASSDNRGLEKLLF. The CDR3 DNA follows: TGTGCCAGCAGTGACAACAGGGGGCTTGAAAAACTGCTTTTT.

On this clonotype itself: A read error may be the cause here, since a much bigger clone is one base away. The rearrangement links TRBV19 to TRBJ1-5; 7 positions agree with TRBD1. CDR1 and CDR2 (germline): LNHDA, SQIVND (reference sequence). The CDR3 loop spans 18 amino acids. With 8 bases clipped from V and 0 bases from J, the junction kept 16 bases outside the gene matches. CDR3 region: CASGSWGQSYYSNQPQHF. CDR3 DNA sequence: TGTGCCAGTGGTAGTTGGGGACAGAGCTATTATAGCAATCAGCCCCAGCATTTT. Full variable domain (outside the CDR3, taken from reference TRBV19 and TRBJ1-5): DGGITQSPKYLFRKEGQNVTLSCEQNLNHDAMYWYRQDPGQGLRLIYYSQIVNDFQKGDIAEGYSVSREKKESFPLTVTSAQKNPTAFYLCASGSWGQSYYSNQPQHFGDGTRLSIL.

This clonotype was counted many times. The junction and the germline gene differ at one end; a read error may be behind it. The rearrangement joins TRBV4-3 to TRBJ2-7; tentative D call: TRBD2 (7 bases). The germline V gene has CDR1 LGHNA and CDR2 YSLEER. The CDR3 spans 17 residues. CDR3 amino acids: CASSQDNWGGGSHEQYF. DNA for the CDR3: TGCGCCAGCAGCCAAGATAATTGGGGCGGGGGCTCCCACGAGCAGTACTTC.